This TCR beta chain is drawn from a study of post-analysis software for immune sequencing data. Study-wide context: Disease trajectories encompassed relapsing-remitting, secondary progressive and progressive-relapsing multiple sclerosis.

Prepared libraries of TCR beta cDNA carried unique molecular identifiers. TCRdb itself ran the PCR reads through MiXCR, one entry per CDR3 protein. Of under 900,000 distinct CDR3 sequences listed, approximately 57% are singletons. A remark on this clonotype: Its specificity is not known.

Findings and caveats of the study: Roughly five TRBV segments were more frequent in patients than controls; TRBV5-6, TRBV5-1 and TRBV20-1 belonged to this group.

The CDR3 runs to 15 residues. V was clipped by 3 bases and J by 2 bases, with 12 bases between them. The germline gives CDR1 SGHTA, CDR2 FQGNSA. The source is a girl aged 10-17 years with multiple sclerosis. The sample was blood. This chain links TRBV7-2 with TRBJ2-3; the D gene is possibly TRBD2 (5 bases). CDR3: CASSFTRVFTDTQYF. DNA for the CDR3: TGTGCCAGCAGCTTTACTAGGGTCTTCACAGATACGCAGTATTTT.